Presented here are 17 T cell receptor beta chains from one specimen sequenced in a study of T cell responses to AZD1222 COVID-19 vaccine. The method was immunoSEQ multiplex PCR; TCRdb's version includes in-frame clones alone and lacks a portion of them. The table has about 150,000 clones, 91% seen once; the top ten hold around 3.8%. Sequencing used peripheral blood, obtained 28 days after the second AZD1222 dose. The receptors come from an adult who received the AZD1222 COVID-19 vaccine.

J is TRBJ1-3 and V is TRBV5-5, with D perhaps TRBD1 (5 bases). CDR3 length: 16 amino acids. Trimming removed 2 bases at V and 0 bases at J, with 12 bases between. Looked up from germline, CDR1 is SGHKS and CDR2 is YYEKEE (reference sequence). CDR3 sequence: CASSFPGTRSGNTIYF. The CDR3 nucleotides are TGTGCCAGCAGCTTTCCAGGGACCCGCTCTGGAAACACCATATATTTT.

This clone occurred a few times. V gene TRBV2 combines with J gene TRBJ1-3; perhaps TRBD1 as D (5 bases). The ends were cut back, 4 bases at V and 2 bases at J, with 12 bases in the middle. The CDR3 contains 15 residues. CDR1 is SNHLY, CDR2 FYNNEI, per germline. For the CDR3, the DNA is TGTGCCAGCAGTGGACAGACTCTCCCTGGAAACACCATATATTTT. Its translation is CASSGQTLPGNTIYF.

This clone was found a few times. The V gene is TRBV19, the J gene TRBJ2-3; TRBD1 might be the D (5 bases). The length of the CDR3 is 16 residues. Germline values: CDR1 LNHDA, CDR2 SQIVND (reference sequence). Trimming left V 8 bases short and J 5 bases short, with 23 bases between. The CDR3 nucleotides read TGTGCCAGTTCCCCATTAGGGCCCCAGGGTGGAGATACGCAGTATTTT. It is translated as CASSPLGPQGGDTQYF.

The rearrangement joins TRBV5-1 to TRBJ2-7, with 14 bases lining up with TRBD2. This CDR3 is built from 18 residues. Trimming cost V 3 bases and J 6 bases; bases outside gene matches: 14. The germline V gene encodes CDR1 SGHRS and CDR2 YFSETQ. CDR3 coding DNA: TGCGCCAGCAGCTCGGGACTAGCGGGAGTCACCAAAGGGGGCGAGCAGTACTTC. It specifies CASSSGLAGVTKGGEQYF.

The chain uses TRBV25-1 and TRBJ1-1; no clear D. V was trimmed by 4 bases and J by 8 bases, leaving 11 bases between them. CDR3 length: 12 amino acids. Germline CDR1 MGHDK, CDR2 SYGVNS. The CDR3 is CASSVGEGEAFF. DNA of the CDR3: TGTGCCAGCAGTGTCGGGGAAGGAGAAGCTTTCTTT.

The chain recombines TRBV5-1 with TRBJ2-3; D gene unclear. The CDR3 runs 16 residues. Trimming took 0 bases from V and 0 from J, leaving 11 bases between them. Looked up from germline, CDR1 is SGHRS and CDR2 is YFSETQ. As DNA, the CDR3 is TGCGCCAGCAGCTTGGTTCGCCCTTATAGCACAGATACGCAGTATTTT. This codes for CASSLVRPYSTDTQYF.

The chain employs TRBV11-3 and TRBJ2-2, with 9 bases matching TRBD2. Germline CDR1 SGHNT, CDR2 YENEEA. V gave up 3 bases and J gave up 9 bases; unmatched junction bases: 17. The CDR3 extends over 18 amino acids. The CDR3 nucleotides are TGTGCCAGCAGCTTCGCCGGGACTAGCCCCAGCGGAATGAGGGAGCTGTTTTTT. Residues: CASSFAGTSPSGMRELFF.

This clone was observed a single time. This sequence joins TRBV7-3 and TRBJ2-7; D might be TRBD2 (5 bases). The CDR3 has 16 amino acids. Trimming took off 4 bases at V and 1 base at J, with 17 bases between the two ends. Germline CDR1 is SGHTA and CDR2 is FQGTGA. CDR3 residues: CASSSHPRGLSYEQYF. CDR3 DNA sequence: TGTGCCAGCAGCTCCCATCCCCGGGGTCTATCCTACGAGCAGTACTTC.

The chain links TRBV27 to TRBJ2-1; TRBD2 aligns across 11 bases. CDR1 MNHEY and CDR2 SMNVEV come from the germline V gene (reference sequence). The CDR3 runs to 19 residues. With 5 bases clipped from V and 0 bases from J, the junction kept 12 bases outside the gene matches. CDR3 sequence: CASSPRVIAGGLSYNEQFF. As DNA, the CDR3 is TGTGCCAGCAGTCCGCGCGTGATAGCGGGGGGGCTCTCCTACAATGAGCAGTTCTTC.

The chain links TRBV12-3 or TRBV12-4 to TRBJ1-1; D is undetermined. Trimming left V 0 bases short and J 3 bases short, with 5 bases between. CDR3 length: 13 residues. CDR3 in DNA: TGTGCCAGCAGTTTAGCCATGGACACTGAAGCTTTCTTT. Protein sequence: CASSLAMDTEAFF.

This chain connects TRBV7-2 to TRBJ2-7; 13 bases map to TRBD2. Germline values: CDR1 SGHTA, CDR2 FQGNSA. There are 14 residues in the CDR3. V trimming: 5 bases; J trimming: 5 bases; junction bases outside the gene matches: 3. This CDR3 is CASSPLAGGHEQYF. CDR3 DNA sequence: TGTGCCAGCAGCCCACTAGCGGGAGGGCACGAGCAGTACTTC.

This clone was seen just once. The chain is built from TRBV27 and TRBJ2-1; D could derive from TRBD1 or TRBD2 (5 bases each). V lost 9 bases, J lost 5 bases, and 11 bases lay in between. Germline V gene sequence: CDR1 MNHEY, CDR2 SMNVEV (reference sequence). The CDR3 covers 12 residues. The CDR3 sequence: CASKKGHNEQFF. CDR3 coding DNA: TGTGCCAGTAAGAAGGGACACAATGAGCAGTTCTTC.

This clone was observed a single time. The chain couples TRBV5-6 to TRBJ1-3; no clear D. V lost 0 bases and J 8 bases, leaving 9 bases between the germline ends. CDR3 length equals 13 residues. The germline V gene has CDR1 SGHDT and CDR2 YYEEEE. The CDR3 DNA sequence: TGTGCCAGCAGCTTGGTACGCCGCGACACCATATATTTT. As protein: CASSLVRRDTIYF.

The CDR3 loop reads CASSLETGGNNEQFF. DNA of the CDR3: TGTGCCAGCAGTTTGGAGACAGGGGGAAACAATGAGCAGTTCTTC. The genes are TRBV28 and TRBJ2-1, with 9 bases identical to TRBD1. Losses at the gene ends were 3 bases for V and 5 bases for J; bases not matched to a gene: 5. The CDR3 contains 15 residues. Germline assignment: CDR1 MDHEN and CDR2 SYDVKM.

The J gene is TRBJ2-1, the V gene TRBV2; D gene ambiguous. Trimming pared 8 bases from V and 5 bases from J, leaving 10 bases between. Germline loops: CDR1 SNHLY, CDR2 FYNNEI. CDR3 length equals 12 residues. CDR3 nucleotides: TGTGCCAGCCTCAAGCCAGACAATGAGCAGTTCTTC. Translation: CASLKPDNEQFF.

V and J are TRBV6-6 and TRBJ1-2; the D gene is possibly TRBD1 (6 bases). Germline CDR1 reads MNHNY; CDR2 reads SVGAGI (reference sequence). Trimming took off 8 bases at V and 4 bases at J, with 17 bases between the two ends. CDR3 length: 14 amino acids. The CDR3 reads CASLPAGARYGYTF. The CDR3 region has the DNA TGTGCCAGCCTCCCCGCGGGGGCCCGCTATGGCTACACCTTC.

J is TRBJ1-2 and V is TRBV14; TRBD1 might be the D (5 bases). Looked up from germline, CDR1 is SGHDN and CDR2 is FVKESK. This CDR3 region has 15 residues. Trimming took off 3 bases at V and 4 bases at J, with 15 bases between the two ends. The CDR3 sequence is CASSHPSGGLYGYTF. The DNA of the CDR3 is TGTGCCAGCAGCCATCCTTCGGGGGGACTCTATGGCTACACCTTC.